What follows are 14 T cell receptor beta chains derived from one specimen sequenced in a study of cytomegalovirus exposure and HLA in healthy donors. Researchers ran the PCR with 60 Vbeta and 13 Jbeta primers. Sequencing was performed with immunoSEQ multiplex PCR; in TCRdb, only in-frame clones are kept and a portion is missing. The table records under 100,000 clones, around 79% of them present only once. Sequencing was performed on PBMCs. These receptor sequences come from a man between 18 and 29 years old in good health and CMV-seropositive.

The rearrangement links TRBV5-4 to TRBJ1-1, with D possibly matching TRBD1 (6 bases). Between the trimmed V and J ends, which lost 0 bases and 6 bases, there was a span of 9 bases. The V gene's germline CDR1 is SGHNT and CDR2 YYREEE (reference sequence). The CDR3 is 13 amino acids. The CDR3 region has the DNA TGTGCCAGCAGCTTGGCTGGGGGCGCTGAAGCTTTCTTT. Amino acid sequence: CASSLAGGAEAFF.

The chain joins TRBV6-6 to TRBJ1-2; the D gene is possibly TRBD1 (5 bases). The CDR3 is made up of 13 amino acids. V gave up 5 bases and J gave up 1 base, with 8 bases separating them. CDR1 and CDR2 (germline): MNHNY, SVGAGI (reference sequence). CDR3 bases: TGTGCCAGCAGTCAGACAGATAACTATGGCTACACCTTC. The encoded protein is CASSQTDNYGYTF.

This chain connects TRBV10-3 to TRBJ1-1; 10 positions match TRBD1. This CDR3 has 16 amino acids. CDR1 ENHRY and CDR2 SYGVKD come from the germline V gene. J lost 4 bases, V lost 3 bases, and 8 bases had no gene match. The CDR3 sequence is CAISELVTGGGTEAFF. CDR3 in DNA: TGTGCCATCAGTGAACTCGTGACAGGGGGCGGCACTGAAGCTTTCTTT.

V is TRBV6-4 and J is TRBJ2-2, with D tentatively TRBD2 (6 bases). Trimming stripped 3 bases from V and 0 bases from J, with 11 bases between. The CDR3 consists of 16 residues. CDR1 and CDR2 from the germline V gene are MRHNA and SNTAGT. CDR3 sequence: CASSEVAGSNTGELFF. The CDR3 nucleotides are TGTGCCAGCAGTGAAGTGGCGGGGTCGAACACCGGGGAGCTGTTTTTT.

The rearrangement joins TRBV7-9 to TRBJ2-1; the match to TRBD2 covers 9 bases. V shed 0 bases, J shed 4 bases, and the junction held 7 bases outside the gene matches. Germline V gene lookup returns CDR1 SEHNR and CDR2 FQNEAQ (reference sequence). CDR3 length: 17 amino acids. CDR3 region: CASSLATTSGTYNEQFF. CDR3 sequence (DNA): TGTGCCAGCAGCTTAGCGACGACTAGCGGAACTTACAATGAGCAGTTCTTC.

This clone was detected once. The chain carries TRBV15 and TRBJ1-5; tentative D call: TRBD1 (5 bases). In germline, CDR1 is LNHNV, CDR2 YYDKDF (reference sequence). The CDR3 is 14 residues long. Trimming cost V 5 bases and J 9 bases, with 17 bases left between them. CDR3 loop: CATSLGGGVLPQHF. Here the CDR3 DNA reads TGTGCCACCAGCCTTGGGGGAGGGGTGTTGCCCCAGCATTTT.

This sequence joins TRBV5-1 and TRBJ2-3; D call uncertain. The CDR3 runs 12 residues. The V and J ends lost 3 bases and 4 bases respectively, with 6 bases between them. Germline V gene sequence: CDR1 SGHRS, CDR2 YFSETQ. This CDR3 reads CASSSPADTQYF. In DNA form, the CDR3 reads TGCGCCAGCAGCTCCCCTGCAGATACGCAGTATTTT.

The genes are TRBV4-1 and TRBJ2-7, with 10 bases matching TRBD1. The CDR3 spans 17 residues. Losses at the gene ends were 2 bases for V and 6 bases for J; bases not matched to a gene: 13. CDR1 MGHRA and CDR2 YSYEKL come from the germline V gene. The chain's CDR3 is CASSQIRDRGRATEQYF. The CDR3 region has the DNA TGCGCCAGCAGCCAAATACGGGACAGGGGTCGGGCCACCGAGCAGTACTTC.

As DNA, the CDR3 is TGTGCCAGCGCCAAAGGACAGAACTATGGCTACACCTTC. As protein: CASAKGQNYGYTF. The chain carries TRBV28 and TRBJ1-2, with TRBD1 as a possible D gene (6 bases). Germline-derived CDR1 and CDR2 are MDHEN and SYDVKM. The ends were cut back, 8 bases at V and 2 bases at J, with 12 bases in the middle. This CDR3 has 13 residues.

In its sample, this clone was seen once. The junction does not match germline at one end; this may be a read error. This rearrangement joins TRBV10-3 to TRBJ2-1; 11 bases fit TRBD2. The CDR3 extends over 12 amino acids. CDR1 is ENHRY, CDR2 SYGVKD, per germline. The CDR3 region is CAISEWGLAALF. CDR3 sequence (DNA): TGTGCCATCAGTGAGTGGGGACTAGCGGCGCTCTTC.

The V call is TRBV9, the J call TRBJ2-7, with 7 positions matching TRBD1. The ends lost 2 bases at V and 2 bases at J; junction bases unmatched: 4. Germline CDR1 is SGDLS and CDR2 is YYNGEE. The CDR3 consists of 14 residues. This chain's CDR3 is CASSVGQATYEQYF. CDR3 nucleotide sequence: TGTGCCAGCAGCGTCGGACAGGCCACCTACGAGCAGTACTTC.

The V call is TRBV28, the J call TRBJ2-1; D perhaps matches TRBD2 (5 bases). Germline assignment: CDR1 MDHEN and CDR2 SYDVKM. Trimming left V 5 bases short and J 8 bases short, with 19 bases between. The CDR3 is 15 amino acids. CDR3 sequence reads: CASSPPSGGVHEQFF. In DNA form, the CDR3 reads TGTGCCAGCAGTCCCCCCAGCGGAGGAGTCCATGAGCAGTTCTTC.

V usage is TRBV29-1 and J usage is TRBJ1-2, with D perhaps TRBD1 (5 bases). CDR1 and CDR2 (germline): SQVTM, ANQGSEA. Trimming took off 4 bases at V and 8 bases at J, with 17 bases between the two ends. The CDR3 runs 13 residues. The DNA for the CDR3 is TGCAGCGTTGGGGAGGGGCCGGTCGACGGCTACACCTTC. It codes for CSVGEGPVDGYTF.

This chain joins TRBV5-1 and TRBJ1-1; D is undetermined. CDR3 length equals 14 residues. Trimming removed 1 base at V and 3 bases at J, with 10 bases between. In germline, CDR1 is SGHRS, CDR2 YFSETQ. Here the CDR3 reads CASSLRQAYTEAFF. CDR3 coding DNA: TGCGCCAGCAGCTTGAGACAAGCTTACACTGAAGCTTTCTTT.